These 22 T cell receptor beta chains originate from one sample sequenced in a study of shared clonotypes between healthy human individuals. TCRdb keeps only in-frame clones here, not all; method: immunoSEQ multiplex PCR. Here the sample spans 2,500,000 or so clones, 85% to 95% being singletons. The sequencing sample was made of naive CD4+ T cells from PBMCs. Described subset: CD45RA+ positively selected. Receptor source: a man between 18 and 35 years old in good health. Some clones in this sample may be carry-over from other donors' samples.

V is TRBV6-5 and J is TRBJ2-7; D possibly corresponds to TRBD2 (5 bases). The germline CDR1 and CDR2 sequences are MNHEY and SVGAGI. The CDR3 runs 13 residues. V was trimmed by 5 bases and J by 3 bases, leaving 11 bases between them. CDR3 protein: CASSPRTDYEQYF. The CDR3, as DNA: TGTGCCAGCAGTCCCCGGACTGACTACGAGCAGTACTTC.

The V call is TRBV19, the J call TRBJ2-7; no clear D gene. The CDR3 length is 13 residues. The germline V gene has CDR1 LNHDA and CDR2 SQIVND (reference sequence). V shed 1 base and J shed 7 bases, with 11 bases lying between them. CDR3 residues: CASSIGVGREQYF. Written as DNA, the CDR3 is TGTGCCAGTAGTATAGGGGTTGGGCGTGAGCAGTACTTC.

The rearrangement uses TRBV28 and TRBJ1-6; a weak D match, TRBD1 (5 bases). CDR1 and CDR2 (germline): MDHEN, SYDVKM. The V gene lost 2 bases and the J gene lost 7 bases, with 12 bases spanning the gap. There are 15 residues in the CDR3. CDR3 amino acids: CASSLGGRQNSPLHF. DNA of the CDR3: TGTGCCAGCAGTTTAGGGGGGAGACAGAATTCACCCCTCCACTTT.

V usage is TRBV7-9 and J usage is TRBJ2-1; 10 bases match TRBD2. CDR3 length: 19 amino acids. Trimming removed 5 bases from V and 0 bases from J; junction bases left unmatched: 13. Looked up from germline, CDR1 is SEHNR and CDR2 is FQNEAQ (reference sequence). The CDR3 DNA is TGTGCCAGCAGCCCACCCGTAATGGCTAGCGGGAGCTCCTACAATGAGCAGTTCTTC. It encodes CASSPPVMASGSSYNEQFF.

In the case of this clone: Other DNA sequences in this sample translate to the same CDR3. The rearrangement joins TRBV7-3 to TRBJ2-1, with D tentatively TRBD1 or TRBD2 (5 bases each). There are 13 residues in the CDR3. Germline V gene lookup returns CDR1 SGHTA and CDR2 FQGTGA. V was trimmed by 2 bases and J by 6 bases, leaving 8 bases between them. The CDR3 DNA sequence: TGTGCCAGCAGCTTACCTGGGGGCAATGAGCAGTTCTTC. Its protein is CASSLPGGNEQFF.

This chain uses TRBV11-3 with TRBJ2-1; 8 bases map to TRBD1. The J segment lost 10 bases and the V segment lost 8 bases, leaving 10 bases of the junction unmatched. The CDR3 contains 13 residues. Germline V CDR1 and CDR2: SGHNT, YENEEA. The CDR3 is CASSPSGGREQFF. CDR3 nucleotide sequence: TGTGCCAGCTCCCCCTCAGGGGGCCGGGAGCAGTTCTTC.

The CDR3 here is CASSLDDYGYTF. CDR3 nucleotides: TGTGCCAGCAGCTTAGACGACTATGGCTACACCTTC. This chain uses TRBV7-2 with TRBJ1-2; no reliable D call. This CDR3 region has 12 residues. Germline CDR1 SGHTA, CDR2 FQGNSA. The V end lost 1 base, the J end lost 3 bases, and 3 bases lay between the germline ends.

V usage is TRBV27 and J usage is TRBJ2-7; TRBD2 aligns across 9 bases. The length of the CDR3 is 15 residues. Trimming at V came to 2 bases and at J to 1 base, leaving 3 bases not matched to a gene. Germline V gene data show CDR1 as MNHEY and CDR2 as SMNVEV (reference sequence). CDR3 DNA: TGTGCCAGCAGTTTAGGCGGGAGGGAATCCTACGAGCAGTACTTC. This gives the protein CASSLGGRESYEQYF.

This chain connects TRBV2 to TRBJ1-1, with D possibly matching TRBD1 (6 bases). V lost 7 bases and J 7 bases, leaving 16 bases between the germline ends. Per germline, CDR1 SNHLY and CDR2 FYNNEI. CDR3 length: 13 residues. The CDR3 sequence: CASIREQGVEAFF. The CDR3 nucleotides read TGTGCCAGCATTCGAGAACAGGGTGTTGAAGCTTTCTTT.

This chain uses TRBV10-3 with TRBJ2-7; 7 bases match TRBD1. The junction had 10 bases not matched to a gene; V was cut back by 5 bases and J by 3 bases. Germline V lookup: CDR1 ENHRY, CDR2 SYGVKD. The CDR3 loop spans 15 amino acids. DNA for the CDR3: TGTGCCATCAGTCAGCGGACAGGAGGATACTACGAGCAGTACTTC. Its protein is CAISQRTGGYYEQYF.

V gene TRBV7-6 combines with J gene TRBJ2-2; TRBD2 aligns across 8 bases. The V gene end was trimmed by 4 bases and the J gene end by 5 bases; junction bases not matched to a gene: 12. CDR3 length: 17 amino acids. Germline loops: CDR1 SGHVS, CDR2 FNYEAQ. The chain's CDR3 is CASSSRSGGPETGELFF. In DNA form, the CDR3 reads TGTGCCAGCAGCTCCCGAAGCGGGGGTCCGGAGACCGGGGAGCTGTTTTTT.

The chain couples TRBV7-3 to TRBJ2-1; tentatively, D is TRBD2 (5 bases). This CDR3 has 13 residues. V was cut by 5 bases and J by 0 bases, with 5 bases left in between. Germline V gene data show CDR1 as SGHTA and CDR2 as FQGTGA. The CDR3 nucleotides are TGTGCCAGCAGCCGGGACTCCTACAATGAGCAGTTCTTC. It translates to CASSRDSYNEQFF. Complete variable domain (other parts from reference TRBV7-3 and TRBJ2-1): GAGVSQTPSNKVTEKGKYVELRCDPISGHTALYWYRQSLGQGPEFLIYFQGTGAADDSGLPNDRFFAVRPEGSVSTLKIQRTERGDSAVYLCASSRDSYNEQFFGPGTRLTVL.

V gene TRBV28 combines with J gene TRBJ2-7; a possible D gene is TRBD1 (5 bases). Germline V gene lookup returns CDR1 MDHEN and CDR2 SYDVKM. Trimming stripped 6 bases from V and 0 bases from J, with 6 bases between. The CDR3 contains 12 residues. Here the CDR3 reads CASRDNSYEQYF. The DNA of the CDR3 is TGTGCCAGCAGGGACAACTCCTACGAGCAGTACTTC.

This clone was observed a single time. This chain connects TRBV4-1 to TRBJ2-2, with 8 bases lining up with TRBD1. V gave up 1 base and J gave up 6 bases; unmatched junction bases: 4. The CDR3 covers 15 residues. Germline loops: CDR1 MGHRA, CDR2 YSYEKL. The CDR3 sequence: CASSQGRDRPGELFF. CDR3 in DNA: TGCGCCAGCAGCCAAGGCCGGGACAGGCCCGGGGAGCTGTTTTTT.

V is TRBV5-4 and J is TRBJ1-4; D unresolved. V was clipped by 1 base and J by 7 bases, with 14 bases between them. Germline assignment: CDR1 SGHNT and CDR2 YYREEE (reference sequence). The CDR3 runs to 15 residues. For the CDR3, the DNA is TGTGCCAGCAGCTTGTATGACTTGGGCGGTGAAAAACTGTTTTTT. Amino acids: CASSLYDLGGEKLFF.

The V and J genes are TRBV4-3 and TRBJ1-2; the match to TRBD1 covers 10 bases. CDR3 size: 15 residues. J lost 4 bases, V lost 1 base, and 3 bases had no gene match. In germline, CDR1 is LGHNA, CDR2 YSLEER. CDR3 in amino acids: CASSQATGGGYGYTF. In DNA form, the CDR3 reads TGCGCCAGCAGCCAAGCGACAGGGGGCGGCTATGGCTACACCTTC.

This clone has a single count. This specimen includes other DNA sequences encoding the same CDR3. This rearrangement joins TRBV28 to TRBJ2-7; perhaps TRBD1 as D (5 bases). The CDR3 contains 14 residues. The germline V gene encodes CDR1 MDHEN and CDR2 SYDVKM. Trimming removed 6 bases from V and 3 bases from J, with 15 bases in between. CDR3 nucleotide sequence: TGTGCCAGCAGCCTCTGGGGCAGCAACTACGAGCAGTACTTC. It specifies CASSLWGSNYEQYF.

This clone was detected only once. The chain combines TRBV7-9 with TRBJ2-5; D is possibly TRBD1 or TRBD2 (5 bases each). This CDR3 has 13 residues. The germline V and J ends were trimmed by 11 bases and 0 bases, with 13 bases remaining between them. Germline V CDR1 and CDR2: SEHNR, FQNEAQ (reference sequence). The chain's CDR3 is CAGKRGNQETQYF. Written as DNA, the CDR3 is TGTGCCGGAAAGAGGGGAAACCAAGAGACCCAGTACTTC.

In this sample, this clone turned up once. This chain connects TRBV6-6 to TRBJ1-1, with D hard to call. Trimming shortened V by 6 bases and J by 0 bases, and 11 bases separated the two germline ends. Germline V gene sequence: CDR1 MNHNY, CDR2 SVGAGI (reference sequence). This CDR3 contains 14 residues. The chain's CDR3 is CASSLTAMNTEAFF. The DNA for the CDR3 is TGTGCCAGCAGCCTGACCGCGATGAACACTGAAGCTTTCTTT.

This clone was observed a single time. CDR3 in amino acids: CATSRGAGGLETQYF. In nucleotides, the CDR3 is TGTGCCACCAGCAGAGGAGCGGGAGGTCTAGAGACCCAGTACTTC. The chain links TRBV15 to TRBJ2-5; 9 bases align to TRBD2. Germline CDR1 LNHNV, CDR2 YYDKDF (reference sequence). This CDR3 is 15 amino acids long. The V segment lost 1 base and the J segment 4 bases; nucleotides outside the gene matches: 4.

J is TRBJ2-3 and V is TRBV29-1, with TRBD2 matching over 8 bases. CDR1 and CDR2 from the germline V gene are SQVTM and ANQGSEA. Unmatched junction bases numbered 11, after V lost 6 bases and J lost 0 bases. The CDR3 is made up of 16 amino acids. The CDR3 DNA follows: TGCAGCGTCTTCCCTAGCGGGCGCTATAGCACAGATACGCAGTATTTT. Protein product: CSVFPSGRYSTDTQYF.

CDR3 DNA sequence: TGTGCCAGCAGCTTGGCCTTCCCGGCTACCTACGAGCAGTACTTC. This codes for CASSLAFPATYEQYF. This chain joins TRBV5-6 and TRBJ2-7; D not resolved. Germline values: CDR1 SGHDT, CDR2 YYEEEE. CDR3 size: 15 residues. V was shortened by 0 bases and J by 2 bases, with 12 bases between the two germline ends.